The 14 T cell receptor beta chains below come from one sample, sequenced in a study of cytomegalovirus exposure and HLA in healthy donors. The PCR used 60 Vbeta and 13 Jbeta primers. Data came from immunoSEQ multiplex PCR; TCRdb stores just in-frame clones and leaves some out. The profile shows some 190,000 clones, about 9.4% of them singletons. The sample consisted of PBMCs. Receptors originate from a woman aged 25 to 45 in good health and CMV-seropositive.

Only a few counts were recorded for this clone. The chain combines TRBV5-5 with TRBJ1-5; a possible D gene is TRBD1 (5 bases). Per the germline V gene, CDR1 is SGHKS and CDR2 is YYEKEE (reference sequence). This CDR3 is built from 16 residues. V was clipped by 4 bases and J by 4 bases, with 18 bases between them. In nucleotides, the CDR3 is TGTGCCAGCAGCCTGGTAGGGGCAGCAGAGAATCAGCCCCAGCATTTT. Translation gives CASSLVGAAENQPQHF.

This clone has more than one count but fewer than ten. The rearrangement links TRBV5-4 to TRBJ2-4; D might be TRBD1 (6 bases). This CDR3 region has 15 residues. Germline CDR1 SGHNT, CDR2 YYREEE (reference sequence). Trimming took 0 bases from V and 1 from J, leaving 8 bases between them. The CDR3 loop reads CASSLATGAKNIQYF. The CDR3 region has the DNA TGTGCCAGCAGCTTGGCCACAGGGGCCAAAAACATTCAGTACTTC.

The chain links TRBV2 to TRBJ2-1; 15 bases agree with TRBD2. Germline CDR1 reads SNHLY; CDR2 reads FYNNEI. This CDR3 region has 20 residues. Trimming cost V 1 base and J 4 bases; bases outside gene matches: 11. The CDR3 sequence: CASSEVVGTSGRWYYNEQFF. CDR3 coding DNA: TGTGCCAGCAGTGAAGTGGTGGGGACTAGCGGGAGGTGGTATTACAATGAGCAGTTCTTC.

The V gene is TRBV18, the J gene TRBJ2-5, with a tentative D call TRBD1 (6 bases). The CDR3 has 14 residues. Looked up from germline, CDR1 is KGHSH and CDR2 is LQKENI. Trimming pared 2 bases from V and 5 bases from J, leaving 12 bases between. The CDR3 region has the DNA TGTGCCAGCTCACCAAGGCAGGGGCGGGAGACCCAGTACTTC. This codes for CASSPRQGRETQYF.

The chain employs TRBV6-5 and TRBJ1-5; perhaps TRBD1 as D (6 bases). Germline CDR1 reads MNHEY; CDR2 reads SVGAGI. Trimming took off 6 bases at V and 5 bases at J, with 17 bases between the two ends. CDR3 length equals 15 residues. The CDR3 protein is CASSPGQSRYQPQHF. The CDR3 DNA follows: TGTGCCAGCAGCCCCGGACAGTCCCGATATCAGCCCCAGCATTTT.

This clone was seen a few times. CDR3 nucleotide sequence: TGTGCCAGCAGCTTTCTTCGGGAGGGCGAGACCCAGTACTTC. Protein: CASSFLREGETQYF. The chain uses TRBV5-4 and TRBJ2-5, with 8 nucleotides matching TRBD2. V shed 2 bases, J shed 5 bases, and the junction held 5 bases outside the gene matches. Germline V gives CDR1 SGHNT, CDR2 YYREEE (reference sequence). The CDR3 is 14 amino acids.

This clone has a handful of counts. The chain recombines TRBV5-8 with TRBJ1-5; TRBD1 aligns across 9 bases. Germline V gene lookup returns CDR1 SGHTS and CDR2 YDEGEE. V was clipped by 5 bases and J by 7 bases; unmatched bases: 10. The CDR3 runs 15 residues. The CDR3 here is CASRDRGTSVQPQHF. For the CDR3, the DNA is TGTGCCAGCAGGGACAGGGGCACTTCGGTACAGCCCCAGCATTTT.

This clone was observed a few times. This rearrangement joins TRBV25-1 to TRBJ1-1; possible D gene TRBD1, 6 bases. Deletions cut 3 bases from V and 4 bases from J, with 15 bases between. CDR3 size: 15 residues. Germline CDR1 and CDR2: MGHDK and SYGVNS. The CDR3 spells CASSDGTNRVTEAFF. The CDR3 DNA reads TGTGCCAGCAGTGACGGCACAAACAGGGTCACTGAAGCTTTCTTT. Full variable domain (rest looked up from reference TRBV25-1 and TRBJ1-1): EADIYQTPRYLVIGTGKKITLECSQTMGHDKMYWYQQDPGMELHLIHYSYGVNSTEKGDLSSESTVSRIRTEHFPLTLESARPSHTSQYLCASSDGTNRVTEAFFGQGTRLTVV.

This clone was counted only a few times. This chain's CDR3 is CASSQDSLGRDYEQYF. The CDR3 nucleotides are TGCGCCAGCAGCCAAGATAGTTTAGGGCGGGACTACGAGCAGTACTTC. V and J are TRBV4-1 and TRBJ2-7; tentative D call: TRBD2 (6 bases). The V and J ends lost 0 bases and 3 bases respectively, with 15 bases between them. The CDR3 extends over 16 amino acids. Per germline, CDR1 MGHRA and CDR2 YSYEKL.

The V gene is TRBV19, the J gene TRBJ1-5, with D possibly being TRBD1 (5 bases). Germline assignment: CDR1 LNHDA and CDR2 SQIVND (reference sequence). V dropped 1 base and J dropped 5 bases, with 15 bases sitting between them. This CDR3 region has 16 residues. In nucleotides, the CDR3 is TGTGCCAGTAGTATAGGTCGGCAGGGCTTCGATCAGCCCCAGCATTTT. Protein sequence: CASSIGRQGFDQPQHF.

This chain uses TRBV19 with TRBJ1-5, with 8 bases matching TRBD1. Germline CDR1 and CDR2: LNHDA and SQIVND (reference sequence). The ends lost 3 bases at V and 2 bases at J; junction bases unmatched: 3. The CDR3 extends over 15 amino acids. The CDR3 here is CASSIGTGGNQPQHF. The CDR3 DNA reads as TGTGCCAGTAGTATCGGGACAGGTGGCAATCAGCCCCAGCATTTT.

CDR3 bases: TGTGCCAGCAGTTCCACCGGAGGGAAGATTGGTGACGGCTACACCTTC. Amino acids: CASSSTGGKIGDGYTF. The V and J genes are TRBV27 and TRBJ1-2; D gene uncertain. The CDR3 sequence is 16 residues long. The V gene's germline CDR1 is MNHEY and CDR2 SMNVEV (reference sequence). The V end lost 4 bases, the J end lost 8 bases, and 23 bases lay between the germline ends.

This clone turned up a few times. The V gene is TRBV2, the J gene TRBJ2-7; TRBD1 might be the D (5 bases). CDR3 length: 14 residues. Germline values: CDR1 SNHLY, CDR2 FYNNEI. Trimming took off 9 bases at V and 3 bases at J, with 18 bases between the two ends. CDR3 nucleotides: TGTGCCAGTCAGGGAAACAGTCTAAACTACGAGCAGTACTTC. Its protein product is CASQGNSLNYEQYF.

This chain links TRBV6-1 with TRBJ2-7; a possible D gene is TRBD1 (5 bases). Germline V gene sequence: CDR1 MNHNS, CDR2 SASEGT. V lost 8 bases to trimming and J lost 3 bases, with 11 bases between them. The CDR3 runs to 12 residues. CDR3 protein: CASCLQGYEQYF. The CDR3 region has the DNA TGTGCCAGCTGTCTCCAGGGCTACGAGCAGTACTTC.